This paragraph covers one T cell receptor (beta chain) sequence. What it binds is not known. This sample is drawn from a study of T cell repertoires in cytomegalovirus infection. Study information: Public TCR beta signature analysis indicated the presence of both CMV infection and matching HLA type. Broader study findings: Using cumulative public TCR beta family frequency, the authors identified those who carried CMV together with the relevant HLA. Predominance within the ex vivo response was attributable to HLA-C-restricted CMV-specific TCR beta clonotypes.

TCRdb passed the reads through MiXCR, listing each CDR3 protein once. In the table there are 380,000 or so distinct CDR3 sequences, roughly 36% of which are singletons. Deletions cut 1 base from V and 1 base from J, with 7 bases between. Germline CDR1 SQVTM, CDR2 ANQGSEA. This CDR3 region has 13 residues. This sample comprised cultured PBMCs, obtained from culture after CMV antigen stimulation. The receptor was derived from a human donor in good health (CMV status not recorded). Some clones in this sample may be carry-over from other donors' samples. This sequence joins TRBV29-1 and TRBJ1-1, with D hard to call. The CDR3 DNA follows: TGCAGCGTTGAAGTTGGCCCGAACACTGAAGCTTTCTTT. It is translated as CSVEVGPNTEAFF.